This TCR beta chain was captured by sequencing in a study of blood T cell repertoires in COVID-19. J was trimmed by 1 base and V by 6 bases; bases with no gene match: 8. Per the germline V gene, CDR1 is SGHRS and CDR2 is YFSETQ. The CDR3 is made up of 16 amino acids. The assay was immunoSEQ multiplex PCR, and TCRdb's table has in-frame clones only and misses some. The sample records a few hundred thousand clones, around 80% being singletons. This TCR derives from a woman between 18 and 29 years old with acute or convalescent COVID-19. Sequencing was performed on peripheral blood. The rearrangement joins TRBV5-1 to TRBJ2-5; 11 positions agree with TRBD2. The CDR3 sequence is CASNPRLAGIQETQYF. Written as DNA, the CDR3 is TGCGCCAGCAACCCCAGACTAGCGGGGATCCAAGAGACCCAGTACTTC.